Listed here are 32 T cell receptor beta chains from one sample, sequenced in a study of HIV-infected patients and healthy controls. TCRdb processed the 5' RACE reads anew with MiXCR; each CDR3 protein has one entry. The profile covers 70,000 or so distinct CDR3 sequences, with 16% appearing a single time and about 6% taken by the ten largest. Sequenced sample: CD4+ T cells from blood. Source of these receptors: a human donor in good health.

This clonotype was recorded at least ten times. The chain carries TRBV16 and TRBJ2-3; 8 nucleotides match TRBD1. The V segment lost 0 bases and the J segment 11 bases; nucleotides outside the gene matches: 4. The CDR3 has 13 amino acids. Germline assignment: CDR1 KGHSY and CDR2 FQNENV. The CDR3: CASSQSGQGLQYF. The CDR3 coding sequence is TGTGCCAGCAGCCAATCCGGACAGGGATTGCAGTATTTT. The full variable domain, rest sourced from reference TRBV16 and TRBJ2-3, is GEEVAQTPKHLVRGEGQKAKLYCAPIKGHSYVFWYQQVLKNEFKFLISFQNENVFDETGMPKERFSAKCLPNSPCSLEIQATKLEDSAVYFCASSQSGQGLQYFGPGTRLTVL.

This clonotype was seen at least ten times. J is TRBJ2-4 and V is TRBV10-3, with D maybe TRBD1 (5 bases). Germline V gene data show CDR1 as ENHRY and CDR2 as SYGVKD. With 2 bases removed from V and 1 base from J, the gap between germline ends came to 6 bases. The CDR3 totals 14 residues. The CDR3 protein is CAISEAGAKNIQYF. CDR3 sequence (DNA): TGTGCCATCAGTGAGGCAGGGGCCAAAAACATTCAGTACTTC.

This clonotype was seen ten or more times. The J gene is TRBJ2-3, the V gene TRBV4-2; D unresolved. Between the trimmed V and J ends, which lost 8 bases and 0 bases, there was a span of 9 bases. This CDR3 has 13 amino acids. Germline lookup yields CDR1 LGHNA and CDR2 YNFKEQ. In DNA, the CDR3 is TGTGCCAGCGCTAGTTCTAGCACAGATACGCAGTATTTT. Its protein product is CASASSSTDTQYF.

This clonotype has just a few counts. The chain uses TRBV15 and TRBJ1-5; D is perhaps TRBD1 (6 bases). The CDR3 sequence is 15 residues long. CDR1 LNHNV and CDR2 YYDKDF come from the germline V gene (reference sequence). V lost 1 base and J lost 3, with 10 bases in between. The DNA for the CDR3 is TGTGCCACCAGCAGAGCAACAGGGTCCAATCAGCCCCAGCATTTT. The encoded protein is CATSRATGSNQPQHF.

The table lists this clonotype with a few counts. J is TRBJ2-6 and V is TRBV30; D not resolved. The CDR3 runs to 13 residues. Trimming removed 0 bases at V and 14 bases at J, with 14 bases between. Germline CDR1 is GTSNPN and CDR2 is SVGIG (reference sequence). In DNA, the CDR3 is TGTGCCTGGAGTGTAACTGGAGTGTCCTTCCTGACTTTC. This encodes CAWSVTGVSFLTF. The full variable domain, with the rest looked up from reference TRBV30 and TRBJ2-6, is SQTIHQWPATLVQPVGSPLSLECTVEGTSNPNLYWYRQAAGRGLQLLFYSVGIGQISSEVPQNLSASRPQDRQFILSSKKLLLSDSGFYLCAWSVTGVSFLTFGAGSRLTVL.

This clonotype has more than one count but fewer than ten. The chain is built from TRBV18 and TRBJ1-4; D gene ambiguous. This CDR3 has 13 amino acids. Trimming pared 2 bases from V and 5 bases from J, leaving 6 bases between. The germline V gene encodes CDR1 KGHSH and CDR2 LQKENI. The CDR3 coding sequence is TGTGCCAGCTCACCAGGTCGGAATGAAAAACTGTTTTTT. Translated, it gives CASSPGRNEKLFF.

This chain connects TRBV19 to TRBJ2-1, with TRBD2 identical over 11 bases. This CDR3 is built from 14 residues. Germline CDR1 and CDR2: LNHDA and SQIVND (reference sequence). The J segment lost 8 bases and the V segment lost 9 bases, leaving 9 bases of the junction unmatched. The DNA of the CDR3 is TGTGCCAGCGCCTCCCTAGCGGGGGGCGATGAGCAGTTCTTC. Translating gives CASASLAGGDEQFF.

The V gene is TRBV15, the J gene TRBJ2-7; maybe TRBD2 (5 bases). Trimming took off 2 bases at V and 7 bases at J, with 12 bases between the two ends. CDR3 length: 13 amino acids. Germline V CDR1 and CDR2: LNHNV, YYDKDF (reference sequence). The chain's CDR3 is CATSRTGMGEQYF. Written as DNA, the CDR3 is TGTGCCACCAGCAGAACCGGGATGGGGGAGCAGTACTTC.

This clonotype was counted between two and nine times. V usage is TRBV10-3 and J usage is TRBJ2-1; tentatively, D is TRBD1 (5 bases). The V gene lost 2 bases and the J gene lost 5 bases, with 7 bases spanning the gap. Germline-derived CDR1 and CDR2 are ENHRY and SYGVKD. There are 13 residues in the CDR3. In DNA, the CDR3 is TGTGCCATCAGTGAGAGGGGCAACAATGAGCAGTTCTTC. Protein product: CAISERGNNEQFF.

Here the CDR3 reads CATSAGAVQETQYF. Here the CDR3 DNA reads TGTGCCACTTCCGCGGGGGCGGTTCAAGAGACCCAGTACTTC. The V gene is TRBV19, the J gene TRBJ2-5; a weak D match, TRBD2 (7 bases). This CDR3 has 14 amino acids. Germline assignment: CDR1 LNHDA and CDR2 SQIVND (reference sequence). Trimming took 10 bases from V and 2 from J, leaving 17 bases between them.

The V call is TRBV20-1, the J call TRBJ2-6; D is uncertain. V lost 0 bases, J lost 8 bases, and 8 bases lay in between. The CDR3 is 13 residues long. The V gene's germline CDR1 is DFQATT and CDR2 SNEGSKA (reference sequence). The chain's CDR3 is CSARDLGSNVLTF. The CDR3 DNA reads TGCAGTGCTAGAGATCTGGGATCCAACGTCCTGACTTTC.

At least ten counts were recorded for this clonotype. J is TRBJ2-5 and V is TRBV5-1; 10 bases line up with TRBD1. CDR1 is SGHRS, CDR2 YFSETQ, per germline. With 0 bases clipped from V and 1 base from J, the junction kept 3 bases outside the gene matches. The CDR3 has 16 residues. DNA for the CDR3: TGCGCCAGCAGCTTGGTCGGGACAGGGGCCCAAGAGACCCAGTACTTC. Protein: CASSLVGTGAQETQYF. The variable domain in full, completed from reference TRBV5-1 and TRBJ2-5, reads KAGVTQTPRYLIKTRGQQVTLSCSPISGHRSVSWYQQTPGQGLQFLFEYFSETQRNKGNFPGRFSGRQFSNSRSEMNVSTLELGDSALYLCASSLVGTGAQETQYFGPGTRLLVL.

The chain joins TRBV11-3 to TRBJ2-5; no reliable D call. The CDR3 is made up of 15 amino acids. Between the trimmed V and J ends, which lost 1 base and 0 bases, there was a span of 9 bases. Germline-derived CDR1 and CDR2 are SGHNT and YENEEA. The CDR3 DNA sequence: TGTGCCAGCAGCTTAGTCGGTACAAACCAAGAGACCCAGTACTTC. It yields the protein CASSLVGTNQETQYF. Full variable domain (outside the CDR3, taken from reference TRBV11-3 and TRBJ2-5): EAGVVQSPRYKIIEKKQPVAFWCNPISGHNTLYWYLQNLGQGPELLIRYENEEAVDDSQLPKDRFSAERLKGVDSTLKIQPAELGDSAVYLCASSLVGTNQETQYFGPGTRLLVL.

This clonotype has only a few counts. V and J are TRBV7-3 and TRBJ1-5; no clear D. Germline V gene data show CDR1 as SGHTA and CDR2 as FQGTGA. This CDR3 has 13 residues. V gave up 3 bases and J gave up 6 bases, with 9 bases separating them. The CDR3 protein is CASSLKEGQPQHF. DNA for the CDR3: TGTGCCAGCAGCTTGAAAGAGGGTCAGCCCCAGCATTTT.

This clonotype was picked up many times. V is TRBV6-2 or TRBV6-3 and J is TRBJ1-1; no reliable D call. This CDR3 spans 14 amino acids. Deletions cut 2 bases from V and 2 bases from J, with 9 bases between. Germline values: CDR1 MNHEY, CDR2 SVGEGT. The CDR3 DNA sequence: TGTGCCAGCAGTTACCCCGGAACCAACACTGAAGCTTTCTTT. Translating it yields CASSYPGTNTEAFF.

This clonotype was detected a few times. This chain connects TRBV6-2 or TRBV6-3 to TRBJ2-2; the D gene is possibly TRBD1 (5 bases). Per the germline V gene, CDR1 is MNHEY and CDR2 is SVGEGT. Trimming left V 5 bases short and J 6 bases short, with 13 bases between. This CDR3 is 14 amino acids long. CDR3 sequence: CASSKAGYAGELFF. The CDR3 region has the DNA TGTGCCAGCAGTAAGGCAGGGTACGCCGGGGAGCTGTTTTTT.

The genes are TRBV20-1 and TRBJ2-5; 11 nucleotides agree with TRBD2. V dropped 6 bases and J dropped 1; count of bases not matched to a gene: 7. The CDR3 extends over 15 amino acids. Looked up from germline, CDR1 is DFQATT and CDR2 is SNEGSKA (reference sequence). CDR3 region: CSAKGLAGVQETQYF. In DNA form, the CDR3 reads TGCAGTGCAAAAGGACTAGCGGGCGTCCAAGAGACCCAGTACTTC.

The chain recombines TRBV20-1 with TRBJ2-3, with 9 bases that match TRBD1. Germline V gene lookup returns CDR1 DFQATT and CDR2 SNEGSKA (reference sequence). The CDR3 loop spans 14 amino acids. Trimming removed 5 bases from V and 1 base from J; junction bases left unmatched: 4. As DNA, the CDR3 is TGCAGTGCTGGGGACAGGGAAGGCACAGATACGCAGTATTTT. Encoded protein: CSAGDREGTDTQYF.

This clonotype was counted only a few times. The CDR3 sequence is CASSLVAQETQYF. In DNA, the CDR3 is TGTGCCAGCAGCTTAGTTGCCCAAGAGACCCAGTACTTC. The rearrangement links TRBV7-2 to TRBJ2-5, with no clear D. Germline V gene lookup returns CDR1 SGHTA and CDR2 FQGNSA. Trimming removed 1 base from V and 1 base from J, with 4 bases in between. This CDR3 is built from 13 residues.

The gene calls are TRBV12-3 or TRBV12-4 and TRBJ1-5, with 9 bases fitting TRBD1. The junction had 13 bases not matched to a gene; V was cut back by 5 bases and J by 2 bases. The CDR3 is 18 amino acids. CDR3 sequence (DNA): TGTGCCAGCAGTCCGGGACAGGGTTTCGCCGAGGGCAATCAGCCCCAGCATTTT. This codes for CASSPGQGFAEGNQPQHF.

The chain uses TRBV3-1 and TRBJ2-4, with 7 nucleotides matching TRBD1. CDR3 length equals 16 residues. The ends lost 1 base at V and 6 bases at J; junction bases unmatched: 9. Germline values: CDR1 LGHDT, CDR2 YNNKEL (reference sequence). The chain's CDR3 is CASSQGQGPVPNIQYF. The CDR3 DNA is TGTGCCAGCAGCCAAGGACAGGGTCCCGTGCCAAACATTCAGTACTTC.

This clonotype has ten or more counts. The chain couples TRBV4-3 to TRBJ1-6, with D possibly TRBD1 on 5 matching bases. V shed 5 bases and J shed 3 bases, with 8 bases lying between them. This CDR3 is 14 amino acids long. The germline V gene has CDR1 LGHNA and CDR2 YSLEER. DNA for the CDR3: TGCGCCAGCAGCTCAGACAGCTATAATTCACCCCTCCACTTT. Translating gives CASSSDSYNSPLHF.

The chain joins TRBV11-3 to TRBJ2-7, with 8 bases identical to TRBD2. The CDR3 extends over 15 amino acids. Germline trimming cut 5 bases from V and 0 bases from J; bases unmatched to any gene: 6. CDR1 SGHNT and CDR2 YENEEA come from the germline V gene. Written as DNA, the CDR3 is TGTGCCAGCAGCCCTCTAGCGGGCCTCTCCTACGAGCAGTACTTC. Amino acid sequence: CASSPLAGLSYEQYF.

This clonotype was picked up a small number of times. This chain uses TRBV12-3 or TRBV12-4 with TRBJ1-1; D uncertain. This CDR3 contains 11 residues. V gave up 3 bases and J gave up 7 bases, with 6 bases separating them. The CDR3 is CASSLKVEAFF. The CDR3 nucleotides are TGTGCCAGCAGTTTGAAGGTTGAAGCTTTCTTT.

This clonotype was counted between two and nine times. The rearrangement joins TRBV24-1 to TRBJ2-1, with D possibly TRBD2 on 6 matching bases. Trimming shortened V by 7 bases and J by 5 bases, and 17 bases separated the two germline ends. The germline gives CDR1 KGHDR, CDR2 SFDVKD. This CDR3 region has 15 residues. CDR3 DNA: TGTGCCACCAGCCTCCTCGGCGGGGCAAACAATGAGCAGTTCTTC. This gives the protein CATSLLGGANNEQFF.

The rearrangement links TRBV7-2 to TRBJ2-7; D perhaps matches TRBD1 (6 bases). This CDR3 contains 16 residues. Germline assignment: CDR1 SGHTA and CDR2 FQGNSA. Between the trimmed V and J ends, which lost 1 base and 2 bases, there was a span of 15 bases. The CDR3 DNA follows: TGTGCCAGCAGCTTAGACGATTGGCAGGGGACCTACGAGCAGTACTTC. Its translation: CASSLDDWQGTYEQYF.

As for this clonotype: A much larger clone sits a single nucleotide away, making a read error possible. The chain couples TRBV7-9 to TRBJ1-1, with D perhaps TRBD1 (5 bases). This CDR3 spans 13 amino acids. Trimming removed 1 base from V and 10 bases from J, with 13 bases in between. The germline CDR1 and CDR2 sequences are SEHNR and FQNEAQ (reference sequence). Here the CDR3 DNA reads TGTGCCAGCAGCTTAGGACATGGGGCGGGAGCTTTCTTT. Translation gives CASSLGHGAGAFF.

Only a few counts were recorded for this clonotype. The rearrangement links TRBV6-6 to TRBJ1-5, with D unclear. The V end was cut by 4 bases, the J end by 4 bases, with 17 bases between. Germline V CDR1 and CDR2: MNHNY, SVGAGI (reference sequence). CDR3 length: 16 amino acids. CDR3 DNA sequence: TGTGCCAGCAGTTCCACATCTGGGCCAACTAATCAGCCCCAGCATTTT. Translating it yields CASSSTSGPTNQPQHF.

The J gene is TRBJ2-5, the V gene TRBV4-2; the D is unclear. The V and J ends lost 0 bases and 5 bases respectively, with 16 bases between them. Germline values: CDR1 LGHNA, CDR2 YNFKEQ. The CDR3 totals 16 residues. The CDR3 DNA reads TGTGCCAGCAGCCAAGATTTAATAAATTTGGGCGAGACCCAGTACTTC. It yields the protein CASSQDLINLGETQYF.

The rearrangement joins TRBV7-3 to TRBJ1-1; D call uncertain. The V end lost 2 bases, the J end lost 5 bases, and 15 bases lay between the germline ends. The CDR3 spans 15 residues. Germline V gene lookup returns CDR1 SGHTA and CDR2 FQGTGA. The CDR3 loop is CASSLGRLGETEAFF. The DNA for the CDR3 is TGTGCCAGCAGCTTAGGGCGACTTGGTGAGACTGAAGCTTTCTTT.

This clonotype was counted a few times. The chain combines TRBV11-2 with TRBJ2-1, with a possible D match to TRBD2 (6 bases). Looked up from germline, CDR1 is SGHAT and CDR2 is FQNNGV. The CDR3 is made up of 14 amino acids. V was pared by 2 bases and J by 6 bases, with 11 bases between. Here the CDR3 DNA reads TGTGCCAGCAGCTTATTTCGGACTACCAATGAGCAGTTCTTC. This sequence encodes CASSLFRTTNEQFF.

This clonotype turned up a few times. The chain recombines TRBV24-1 with TRBJ2-1; D is unresolved. Germline lookup yields CDR1 KGHDR and CDR2 SFDVKD. V lost 4 bases, J lost 2 bases, and 14 bases lay in between. This CDR3 is 16 amino acids long. The CDR3 is CATSDPKSDPYNEQFF. CDR3 bases: TGTGCCACCAGTGACCCGAAGTCAGACCCCTACAATGAGCAGTTCTTC.